The 21 T cell receptor beta chains below all came from one sample that was sequenced in a study of blood T cell repertoires in COVID-19. This table comes from immunoSEQ multiplex PCR, and its TCRdb copy is limited to in-frame clones, with some not included. Of more than 75,000 clones listed, approximately 88% are singletons. Sequencing was done on a sample of peripheral blood. These receptor sequences come from a human donor in a cohort sampled during active COVID-19.

This chain links TRBV15 with TRBJ1-2, with D perhaps matching TRBD1 (5 bases). Germline V gives CDR1 LNHNV, CDR2 YYDKDF (reference sequence). The germline V and J ends were trimmed by 4 bases and 5 bases, with 20 bases remaining between them. CDR3 length equals 16 residues. This CDR3 is CATSIGGGEGNYGYTF. In DNA, the CDR3 is TGTGCCACCAGCATAGGCGGGGGGGAAGGAAATTATGGCTACACCTTC. Combining the CDR3 with reference TRBV15 and TRBJ1-2 gives the whole variable domain DAMVIQNPRYQVTQFGKPVTLSCSQTLNHNVMYWYQQKSSQAPKLLFHYYDKDFNNEADTPDNFQSRRPNTSFCFLDIRSPGLGDTAMYLCATSIGGGEGNYGYTFGSGTRLTVV.

This chain links TRBV19 with TRBJ2-1; 9 nucleotides match TRBD1. Germline CDR1 and CDR2: LNHDA and SQIVND (reference sequence). The CDR3 length is 13 residues. J lost 8 bases, V lost 7 bases, and 6 bases had no gene match. Here the CDR3 DNA reads TGTGCCAGTAAGGGACAGGGTAGAGATGAGCAGTTCTTC. This codes for CASKGQGRDEQFF.

This clone was detected only a few times. V usage is TRBV28 and J usage is TRBJ1-5, with D possibly TRBD1 on 6 matching bases. Germline CDR1 reads MDHEN; CDR2 reads SYDVKM. The CDR3 contains 14 residues. The ends were cut back, 6 bases at V and 3 bases at J, with 12 bases in the middle. Here the CDR3 DNA reads TGTGCCAGCAGGCCGGGACACACCAATCAGCCCCAGCATTTT. Amino acid sequence: CASRPGHTNQPQHF.

The genes are TRBV15 and TRBJ2-1; TRBD1 aligns across 9 bases. Germline CDR1 reads LNHNV; CDR2 reads YYDKDF (reference sequence). The length of the CDR3 is 16 residues. With V trimmed by 0 bases and J by 6 bases, 6 bases remained unmatched. For the CDR3, the DNA is TGTGCCACCAGCAGAGATTCAGGACAGGGGTCCAATGAGCAGTTCTTC. Translated, it gives CATSRDSGQGSNEQFF.

V is TRBV5-4 and J is TRBJ2-2, with 9 bases matching TRBD2. Unmatched junction bases numbered 1, after V lost 0 bases and J lost 4 bases. Germline lookup yields CDR1 SGHNT and CDR2 YYREEE (reference sequence). This CDR3 has 15 residues. CDR3 bases: TGTGCCAGCAGCTTGGTAGCGGGGGTCACCGGGGAGCTGTTTTTT. Translation gives CASSLVAGVTGELFF.

The DNA of the CDR3 is TGTGCCTGGAGTGTAGGTTCGGGTGGCTACACCTTC. The encoded protein is CAWSVGSGGYTF. The J gene is TRBJ1-2, the V gene TRBV30; D gene unclear. Trimming removed 0 bases from V and 7 bases from J, with 9 bases in between. The CDR3 covers 12 residues. Germline V lookup: CDR1 GTSNPN, CDR2 SVGIG (reference sequence).

This chain joins TRBV18 and TRBJ2-1, with D possibly being TRBD2 (5 bases). Trimming pared 1 base from V and 4 bases from J, leaving 17 bases between. The CDR3 sequence is 17 residues long. CDR1 and CDR2 from the germline V gene are KGHSH and LQKENI. Here the CDR3 DNA reads TGTGCCAGCTCACCACGAGGGCCAGGACCACTTTACAATGAGCAGTTCTTC. Its translation: CASSPRGPGPLYNEQFF.

This rearrangement joins TRBV5-1 to TRBJ1-2, with a weak D call TRBD1 (6 bases). CDR1 is SGHRS, CDR2 YFSETQ, per germline. Trimming stripped 4 bases from V and 1 base from J, with 17 bases between. The CDR3 runs 16 residues. This CDR3 reads CASSDHQGGGNYGYTF. The CDR3 DNA follows: TGCGCCAGCAGCGACCACCAGGGAGGGGGTAACTATGGCTACACCTTC.

The chain uses TRBV3-1 (or the pseudogene TRBV3-2) and TRBJ2-5; 7 bases fit TRBD1. Germline V CDR1 and CDR2: LGHDT, YNNKEL (reference sequence). Trimming removed 1 base from V and 4 bases from J; junction bases left unmatched: 3. The CDR3 loop spans 14 amino acids. The CDR3 protein is CASSQGQGRETQYF. The CDR3 DNA follows: TGTGCCAGCAGCCAAGGACAGGGAAGAGAGACCCAGTACTTC.

The chain has TRBV6-1 and TRBJ1-5; possible D gene TRBD1, 6 bases. The CDR3 sequence is 16 residues long. The V gene lost 2 bases and the J gene lost 0 bases, with 11 bases spanning the gap. Germline CDR1 reads MNHNS; CDR2 reads SASEGT. CDR3 coding DNA: TGTGCCAGCAGTGAAAGGACAGTCTATAGCAATCAGCCCCAGCATTTT. Translation: CASSERTVYSNQPQHF.

The chain couples TRBV28 to TRBJ2-7, with 9 bases lining up with TRBD2. The V segment lost 5 bases and the J segment 4 bases; nucleotides outside the gene matches: 6. Looked up from germline, CDR1 is MDHEN and CDR2 is SYDVKM. This CDR3 region has 14 residues. The CDR3 reads CASSPSGTGYEQYF. CDR3 DNA sequence: TGTGCCAGCAGTCCTAGCGGGACTGGGTACGAGCAGTACTTC.

DNA of the CDR3: TGTGCCAGCAGCCGGTTAGAGAACACTGAAGCTTTCTTT. Protein product: CASSRLENTEAFF. This chain links TRBV3-1 (or the pseudogene TRBV3-2) with TRBJ1-1, with unresolved D. The V gene lost 4 bases and the J gene lost 1 base, with 7 bases spanning the gap. The CDR3 is 13 amino acids. Germline values: CDR1 LGHDT, CDR2 YNNKEL (reference sequence).

The gene calls are TRBV2 and TRBJ2-7; 8 nucleotides agree with TRBD1. The germline V gene has CDR1 SNHLY and CDR2 FYNNEI. The CDR3 runs to 13 residues. V was pared by 6 bases and J by 5 bases, with 6 bases of the junction left unmatched. CDR3 loop: CASSQGALDEQYF. The CDR3 nucleotides read TGTGCCAGCAGCCAGGGGGCTTTGGACGAGCAGTACTTC.

The chain is built from TRBV5-1 and TRBJ2-7; D may be TRBD1 (5 bases). CDR1 and CDR2 (germline): SGHRS, YFSETQ. The V end was cut by 0 bases, the J end by 6 bases, with 10 bases between. The CDR3 contains 13 residues. The CDR3 DNA reads as TGCGCCAGCAGCTTGGGGCAGGGAAGCGAGCAGTACTTC. Its protein is CASSLGQGSEQYF.

This clone was seen a few times. The V and J genes are TRBV19 and TRBJ1-1; tentatively, D is TRBD1 (6 bases). The germline gives CDR1 LNHDA, CDR2 SQIVND (reference sequence). The V and J ends lost 5 bases and 2 bases respectively, with 9 bases between them. The CDR3 contains 13 residues. CDR3 amino acids: CASSYRENTEAFF. The CDR3 DNA follows: TGTGCCAGTAGTTACAGGGAAAACACTGAAGCTTTCTTT.

This clone has a handful of counts. The V and J genes are TRBV15 and TRBJ2-2; the D gene is possibly TRBD1 (6 bases). Germline assignment: CDR1 LNHNV and CDR2 YYDKDF (reference sequence). The CDR3 contains 13 residues. V was trimmed by 4 bases and J by 6 bases, leaving 9 bases between them. In DNA, the CDR3 is TGTGCCACCAGCAACAGGGTATCCGGGGAGCTGTTTTTT. This codes for CATSNRVSGELFF.

The chain has TRBV2 and TRBJ1-2; weak D call: TRBD1 (5 bases). The germline CDR1 and CDR2 sequences are SNHLY and FYNNEI. Trimming stripped 1 base from V and 8 bases from J, with 14 bases between. This CDR3 region has 14 residues. This chain's CDR3 is CASSEEGQGGGYTF. The CDR3 DNA is TGTGCCAGCAGTGAAGAAGGGCAGGGCGGCGGCTACACCTTC.

J is TRBJ1-5 and V is TRBV3-1 (or the pseudogene TRBV3-2), with a possible D match to TRBD1 (6 bases). The CDR3 runs to 17 residues. Trimming cost V 1 base and J 3 bases, with 16 bases left between them. Looked up from germline, CDR1 is LGHDT and CDR2 is YNNKEL (reference sequence). In DNA, the CDR3 is TGTGCCAGCAGCCAAGGAGGAGTTCAGGGGTACAATCAGCCCCAGCATTTT. This translates into CASSQGGVQGYNQPQHF.

The gene calls are TRBV30 and TRBJ1-1, with 7 nucleotides matching TRBD1. Trimming cost V 4 bases and J 4 bases; bases outside gene matches: 6. The CDR3 has 13 residues. Germline CDR1 is GTSNPN and CDR2 is SVGIG (reference sequence). The CDR3 coding sequence is TGTGCCTGGAATTCCCACAGGGGCACTGAAGCTTTCTTT. This gives the protein CAWNSHRGTEAFF.

This clone appeared a few times. This chain connects TRBV9 to TRBJ1-1, with 7 nucleotides matching TRBD1. From germline, CDR1 is SGDLS and CDR2 YYNGEE. This CDR3 is 15 amino acids long. V shed 1 base and J 6 bases; nucleotides not matched to a gene: 9. CDR3 coding DNA: TGTGCCAGCAGCGTAATGGGGGACAGTTCCGCTGAAGCTTTCTTT. It is translated as CASSVMGDSSAEAFF.

The chain uses TRBV5-1 and TRBJ1-2, with TRBD1 matching 9 bases. The germline V gene encodes CDR1 SGHRS and CDR2 YFSETQ. V lost 3 bases, J lost 4 bases, and 7 bases stayed unmatched. The CDR3 length is 15 residues. CDR3 loop: CASSYTGGSVYGYTF. The CDR3 DNA is TGCGCCAGCAGCTATACAGGGGGCTCTGTCTATGGCTACACCTTC.